The 29 T cell receptor beta chains given below trace back to one sample, sequenced in a study of shared clonotypes between healthy human individuals. TCRdb's copy holds only in-frame clones and misses some; the assay was immunoSEQ multiplex PCR. The table shows about 490,000 clones, with 70% to 80% occurring only once. Sequencing used PBMCs. The receptors were sampled from a woman aged 40 to 50 in good health. Some clones in this sample may be carry-over from other donors' samples.

The chain carries TRBV7-2 and TRBJ2-5, with 11 nucleotides matching TRBD2. The J segment lost 0 bases and the V segment lost 5 bases, leaving 8 bases of the junction unmatched. Germline V gene lookup returns CDR1 SGHTA and CDR2 FQGNSA. This CDR3 is 17 amino acids long. For the CDR3, the DNA is TGTGCCAGCAGCCCTGGACTAGCGGGTTTGTACCAAGAGACCCAGTACTTC. The encoded protein is CASSPGLAGLYQETQYF.

The gene calls are TRBV28 and TRBJ2-3; D unclear. V lost 6 bases, J lost 1 base, and 8 bases lay in between. There are 13 residues in the CDR3. Germline V gene lookup returns CDR1 MDHEN and CDR2 SYDVKM. The CDR3 loop is CASSPRGTDTQYF. In DNA form, the CDR3 reads TGTGCCAGCAGCCCTCGGGGCACAGATACGCAGTATTTT.

The V gene is TRBV28, the J gene TRBJ1-2; a weak D match, TRBD1 (6 bases). V lost 5 bases and J lost 3, with 13 bases in between. Germline V gene data show CDR1 as MDHEN and CDR2 as SYDVKM. The CDR3 has 14 residues. As DNA, the CDR3 is TGTGCCAGCAGTCTACTGACAGGCGACTATGGCTACACCTTC. It is translated as CASSLLTGDYGYTF.

This clone turned up a few times. The V gene is TRBV10-3, the J gene TRBJ2-7, with D perhaps given as TRBD1 or TRBD2 (7 bases each). Germline lookup yields CDR1 ENHRY and CDR2 SYGVKD. The CDR3 consists of 18 residues. The ends were cut back, 0 bases at V and 0 bases at J, with 18 bases in the middle. CDR3 nucleotide sequence: TGTGCCATCAGTGAGTCGATAGGGAGGGGGCTCCCCTCCTACGAGCAGTACTTC. Translating gives CAISESIGRGLPSYEQYF.

This chain links TRBV11-2 with TRBJ2-5; D is unclear. The CDR3 has 12 residues. V was cut by 3 bases and J by 4 bases, with 6 bases left in between. Per germline, CDR1 SGHAT and CDR2 FQNNGV. The CDR3 spells CASSFRGETQYF. The CDR3, as DNA: TGTGCCAGCAGCTTCCGCGGAGAGACCCAGTACTTC.

A word on this clone: Other DNA sequences in this sample translate to the same CDR3. The V call is TRBV7-3, the J call TRBJ2-5; 11 bases agree with TRBD2. V lost 3 bases and J lost 3; bases outside the gene matches: 0. Germline CDR1 and CDR2: SGHTA and FQGTGA. This CDR3 is 14 amino acids long. The DNA of the CDR3 is TGTGCCAGCAGCTTGGGACTAGCGGAAGAGACCCAGTACTTC. Its translation: CASSLGLAEETQYF.

The chain joins TRBV4-1 to TRBJ2-3; no definite D call. Per the germline V gene, CDR1 is MGHRA and CDR2 is YSYEKL. CDR3 size: 17 residues. The V end lost 0 bases, the J end lost 1 base, and 14 bases lay between the germline ends. The CDR3 loop reads CASSQDWNSARTDTQYF. As DNA, the CDR3 is TGCGCCAGCAGCCAAGATTGGAACAGCGCCCGCACAGATACGCAGTATTTT.

The J gene is TRBJ2-5, the V gene TRBV7-2, with a tentative D call TRBD2 (7 bases). The CDR3 consists of 15 residues. Deletions cut 5 bases from V and 4 bases from J, with 17 bases between. CDR1 and CDR2 (germline): SGHTA, FQGNSA. The CDR3 sequence is CASSPIGGDGETQYF. The CDR3 region has the DNA TGTGCCAGCAGCCCCATAGGGGGGGACGGAGAGACCCAGTACTTC.

This clone was picked up many times. The genes are TRBV6-5 and TRBJ2-5, with a weak D call TRBD1 (6 bases). The CDR3 is made up of 15 amino acids. V was clipped by 2 bases and J by 5 bases, with 15 bases between them. Per germline, CDR1 MNHEY and CDR2 SVGAGI. The CDR3 region has the DNA TGTGCCAGCAGTTACGACACAGGGACCGATGAGACCCAGTACTTC. Its translation is CASSYDTGTDETQYF.

The CDR3: CASSLSPAGLDGYTF. DNA for the CDR3: TGCGCCAGCAGCTTATCTCCGGCAGGGTTGGATGGCTACACCTTC. The rearrangement uses TRBV5-1 and TRBJ1-2; perhaps TRBD1 as D (5 bases). V dropped 2 bases and J dropped 6 bases, with 17 bases sitting between them. Germline V lookup: CDR1 SGHRS, CDR2 YFSETQ. The CDR3 is 15 amino acids.

This chain uses TRBV2 with TRBJ2-7; D perhaps matches TRBD2 (5 bases). This CDR3 has 14 residues. CDR1 SNHLY and CDR2 FYNNEI come from the germline V gene. V shed 6 bases and J shed 2 bases, with 14 bases lying between them. DNA for the CDR3: TGTGCCAGCAGCGTGGGAGTACCACCCTACGAGCAGTACTTC. Amino acids: CASSVGVPPYEQYF.

The chain links TRBV5-4 to TRBJ2-4; possibly TRBD2 for D (8 bases). This CDR3 has 18 amino acids. Trimming pared 2 bases from V and 0 bases from J, leaving 18 bases between. Germline V gene sequence: CDR1 SGHNT, CDR2 YYREEE (reference sequence). CDR3 region: CASSLSGSKGAAKNIQYF. CDR3 sequence (DNA): TGTGCCAGCAGCTTAAGCGGGAGTAAGGGGGCAGCCAAAAACATTCAGTACTTC.

The CDR3 sequence: CASSGRLAGRTDTQYF. In DNA form, the CDR3 reads TGCGCCAGCAGCGGACGACTAGCGGGACGAACAGATACGCAGTATTTT. The chain couples TRBV10-2 to TRBJ2-3, with 11 bases matching TRBD2. The CDR3 runs 16 residues. Germline CDR1 is WSHSY and CDR2 is SAAADI. V lost 6 bases and J lost 3; bases outside the gene matches: 8.

V and J are TRBV27 and TRBJ2-1; no firm D call. In germline, CDR1 is MNHEY, CDR2 SMNVEV (reference sequence). V shed 2 bases and J shed 6 bases, with 11 bases lying between them. The CDR3 has 14 residues. Written as DNA, the CDR3 is TGTGCCAGCAGTTTAGGCCTAACCAGCAATGAGCAGTTCTTC. Translating it yields CASSLGLTSNEQFF.

The chain has TRBV4-3 and TRBJ2-2, with 16 positions matching TRBD2. Per germline, CDR1 LGHNA and CDR2 YSLEER. J was trimmed by 6 bases and V by 4 bases; bases with no gene match: 11. The CDR3 has 19 residues. This CDR3 reads CASSRLSGLAGGLAGELFF. CDR3 in DNA: TGCGCCAGCAGCCGCCTTTCGGGACTAGCGGGAGGGTTGGCCGGGGAGCTGTTTTTT.

V gene TRBV5-1 combines with J gene TRBJ2-1, with D perhaps TRBD2 (6 bases). Germline lookup yields CDR1 SGHRS and CDR2 YFSETQ. The CDR3 spans 13 residues. V was cut by 4 bases and J by 7 bases, with 12 bases left in between. The CDR3 nucleotides are TGCGCCAGCAGCGATCTGGCGGGGAATGAGCAGTTCTTC. This codes for CASSDLAGNEQFF. The full variable domain, with the rest looked up from reference TRBV5-1 and TRBJ2-1, is KAGVTQTPRYLIKTRGQQVTLSCSPISGHRSVSWYQQTPGQGLQFLFEYFSETQRNKGNFPGRFSGRQFSNSRSEMNVSTLELGDSALYLCASSDLAGNEQFFGPGTRLTVL.

This CDR3 is CATSRRTSGDNEQFF. The DNA for the CDR3 is TGTGCCACCAGCAGACGGACTAGCGGGGACAATGAGCAGTTCTTC. The J gene is TRBJ2-1, the V gene TRBV15; 12 bases fit TRBD2. V shed 2 bases and J 5 bases; nucleotides not matched to a gene: 1. Per germline, CDR1 LNHNV and CDR2 YYDKDF (reference sequence). The CDR3 is 15 residues long.

CDR3 loop: CASSFRAAGTAFLDEQYF. As DNA, the CDR3 is TGTGCCAGCAGCTTTCGCGCAGCGGGTACAGCTTTCCTCGACGAGCAGTACTTC. The chain links TRBV7-8 to TRBJ2-7, with D possibly matching TRBD2 (6 bases). This CDR3 comprises 18 residues. The V gene lost 3 bases and the J gene lost 5 bases, with 26 bases spanning the gap. Germline V gene sequence: CDR1 SGHVS, CDR2 FQNEAQ.

The CDR3 coding sequence is TGTGCCACCAGCATCGGACAGGGAGATAATGAAAAACTGTTTTTT. Its translation: CATSIGQGDNEKLFF. The chain joins TRBV15 to TRBJ1-4; TRBD1 agrees at 8 bases. Trimming cost V 4 bases and J 4 bases; bases outside gene matches: 5. CDR3 length: 15 residues. Germline V lookup: CDR1 LNHNV, CDR2 YYDKDF (reference sequence).

Details on this clone: Other DNA sequences in the sample encode the same CDR3. The chain joins TRBV29-1 to TRBJ2-7; 11 nucleotides line up with TRBD2. The CDR3 consists of 13 residues. Germline CDR1 SQVTM, CDR2 ANQGSEA. V shed 7 bases, J shed 1 base, and the junction held 3 bases outside the gene matches. The CDR3 DNA reads TGCAGCGCGGGGACTAGCGGTTCCTACGAGCAGTACTTC. This translates into CSAGTSGSYEQYF.

As to this clone: In the same sample, other DNA sequences code for this CDR3. J is TRBJ2-7 and V is TRBV6-5, with D tentatively TRBD1 (6 bases). Germline CDR1 is MNHEY and CDR2 is SVGAGI. V was trimmed by 4 bases and J by 0 bases, leaving 10 bases between them. This CDR3 is built from 14 residues. The CDR3 loop reads CASSSTGTSYEQYF. The CDR3 DNA follows: TGTGCCAGCAGTTCTACAGGGACCTCCTACGAGCAGTACTTC.

The chain employs TRBV28 and TRBJ2-7; D remains ambiguous. The CDR3 consists of 12 residues. Germline V gives CDR1 MDHEN, CDR2 SYDVKM. Trimming cost V 1 base and J 7 bases, with 8 bases left between them. The CDR3 sequence is CASSLSTPEQYF. CDR3 nucleotide sequence: TGTGCCAGCAGTTTATCGACGCCTGAGCAGTACTTC.

The chain couples TRBV5-1 to TRBJ2-3; perhaps TRBD2 as D (5 bases). CDR3 length equals 15 residues. The V end lost 0 bases, the J end lost 6 bases, and 14 bases lay between the germline ends. The germline CDR1 and CDR2 sequences are SGHRS and YFSETQ. The CDR3 coding sequence is TGCGCCAGCAGCTTGGTTGGACTCCTCTGGGATACGCAGTATTTT. It encodes CASSLVGLLWDTQYF.

This clone was observed once. The chain recombines TRBV7-2 with TRBJ2-2; no firm D call. Germline V gives CDR1 SGHTA, CDR2 FQGNSA. The CDR3 has 12 amino acids. Trimming removed 1 base at V and 7 bases at J, with 4 bases between. The chain's CDR3 is CASSLEIGELFF. CDR3 bases: TGTGCCAGCAGCTTAGAGATCGGGGAGCTGTTTTTT.

This sequence joins TRBV6-6 and TRBJ1-5, with unresolved D. This CDR3 region has 14 residues. V gave up 2 bases and J gave up 9 bases, with 14 bases separating them. Germline CDR1 MNHNY, CDR2 SVGAGI (reference sequence). In DNA, the CDR3 is TGTGCCAGCAGTTACGAGACACCCATCGGGCCCCAGCATTTT. It codes for CASSYETPIGPQHF.

J is TRBJ1-1 and V is TRBV18; 7 bases align to TRBD1. Germline CDR1 is KGHSH and CDR2 is LQKENI. The trim removed 3 bases at V and 0 bases at J, leaving 7 bases unmatched. This CDR3 contains 16 residues. The CDR3 DNA sequence: TGTGCCAGCTCACCGCCGACAGGGTCCATGAACACTGAAGCTTTCTTT. This encodes CASSPPTGSMNTEAFF.

With regard to this clone: A single base is all that separates this from a far larger clone, so a read error is likely. The same CDR3 also results from other DNA sequences found in this sample. The V and J genes are TRBV2 and TRBJ2-7, with 7 bases matching TRBD2. The CDR3 is 12 amino acids. CDR1 SNHLY and CDR2 FYNNEI come from the germline V gene. DNA for the CDR3: TGTGCCAGCCAGCGGGGCTCCTACGAACAGTACTTC. Its translation: CASQRGSYEQYF. The variable domain in full, with the rest retrieved from reference TRBV2 and TRBJ2-7, is EPEVTQTPSHQVTQMGQEVILRCVPISNHLYFYWYRQILGQKVEFLVSFYNNEISEKSEIFDDQFSVERPDGSNFTLKIRSTKLEDSAMYFCASQRGSYEQYFGPGTRLTVT.

CDR3: CASSYSKRVEKLFF. CDR3 nucleotides: TGTGCCAGCAGTTACTCGAAGAGGGTTGAAAAACTGTTTTTT. V is TRBV6-5 and J is TRBJ1-4; D not resolved. The V gene lost 0 bases and the J gene lost 7 bases, with 9 bases spanning the gap. The CDR3 consists of 14 residues. Germline V gives CDR1 MNHEY, CDR2 SVGAGI.

V and J are TRBV6-1 and TRBJ1-2, with D uncertain. The CDR3 has 12 amino acids. V was trimmed by 8 bases and J by 4 bases, leaving 11 bases between them. Per germline, CDR1 MNHNS and CDR2 SASEGT. The CDR3 sequence: CASRDRIYGYTF. The CDR3 DNA sequence: TGTGCCAGCCGCGACCGTATCTATGGCTACACCTTC.